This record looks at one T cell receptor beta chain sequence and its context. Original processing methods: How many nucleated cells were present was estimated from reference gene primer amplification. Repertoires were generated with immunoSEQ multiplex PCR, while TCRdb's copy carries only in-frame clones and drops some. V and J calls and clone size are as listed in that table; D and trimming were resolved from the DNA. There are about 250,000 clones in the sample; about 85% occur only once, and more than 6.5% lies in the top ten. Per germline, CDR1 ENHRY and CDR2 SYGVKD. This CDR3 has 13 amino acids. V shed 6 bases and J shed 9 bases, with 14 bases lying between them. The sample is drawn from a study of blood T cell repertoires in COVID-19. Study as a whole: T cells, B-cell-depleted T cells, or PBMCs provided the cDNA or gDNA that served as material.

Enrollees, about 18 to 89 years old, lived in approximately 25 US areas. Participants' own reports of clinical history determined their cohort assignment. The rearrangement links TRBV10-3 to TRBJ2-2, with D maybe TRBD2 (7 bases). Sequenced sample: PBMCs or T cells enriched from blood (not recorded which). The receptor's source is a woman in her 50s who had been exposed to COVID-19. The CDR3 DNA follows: TGTGCCATCAGGCGGGGGCCCTCCCGGGAGCTGTTTTTT. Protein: CAIRRGPSRELFF.